A selection of T cell receptor beta chains follows, all from one sample in a study of cytomegalovirus exposure and HLA in healthy donors. Using immunoSEQ multiplex PCR, the repertoire was profiled, and TCRdb retains in-frame clones only, with some absent. The sample has around 110,000 clones, around 81% seen once. The specimen was PBMCs. The receptors originated from a woman in her 30s in good health and CMV-seronegative. Each CDR3 is given with its conserved first and last residue. D genes are given only for firm matches. Rows give clone size only sometimes, using once, few, many, or a class for an expanded clone.

>TRBV9|18|TRBJ1-3|TRBD1|-
TGTGCCAGCAGCGCAGCTTTCGGGGGACAGGCGTCTGGAAACACCATATATTTT
CASSAAFGGQASGNTIYF
>TRBV6-4|16|TRBJ2-6|-|-
TGTGCCAGCAGTGACTGGCAGGGGTCTGGGGCCAACGTCCTGACTTTC
CASSDWQGSGANVLTF
>TRBV4-1|14|TRBJ2-5|TRBD1|-
TGCGCCAGCAGCCGAGAACAGGGGGCCGAGACCCAGTACTTC
CASSREQGAETQYF
>TRBV10-3|14|TRBJ1-6|TRBD1|-
TGTGCCATCAGTGGAGACAGGGCATATACGCCCCTCCACTTT
CAISGDRAYTPLHF
>TRBV5-1|14|TRBJ1-5|-|-
TGCGCCAGCAGCTTGGAAGGGGTGAATCAGCCCCAGCATTTT
CASSLEGVNQPQHF
>TRBV28|14|TRBJ1-1|-|once
TGTGCCAGCAGTGCTGAGACTGAGAACACTGAAGCTTTCTTT
CASSAETENTEAFF
>TRBV14|17|TRBJ1-4|-|-
TGTGCCAGCAGCCGAGATACCGGGACACCTTATAATGAAAAACTGTTTTTT
CASSRDTGTPYNEKLFF
>TRBV7-2|15|TRBJ2-5|TRBD2|-
TGTGCCAGCAGCCGCTCACTAGCGTCTAAAGAGACCCAGTACTTC
CASSRSLASKETQYF
>TRBV5-4|16|TRBJ1-4|TRBD1|once
TGTGCCAGCAGCTTGGGGGACAGGGCAACTAATGAAAAACTGGTTTTT
CASSLGDRATNEKLVF
>TRBV7-8|16|TRBJ2-7|TRBD2|-
TGTGCCAGCAGCTTAGCGGAACTAGCGGGGATCTACGAGCAGTACTTC
CASSLAELAGIYEQYF
>TRBV30|14|TRBJ1-4|TRBD1|-
TGTGCCTGGAGTAGACAGGGGGTTGACGAAAAACTGTTTTTT
CAWSRQGVDEKLFF
>TRBV6-5|13|TRBJ2-1|TRBD1|-
TGTGCCAGCAGTTCAGGGGGCCCGAGGGAGCAGTTCTTC
CASSSGGPREQFF
>TRBV2|14|TRBJ2-7|TRBD2|once
TGTGCCAGCAGGGGGACTAGCGGGAGCCACGAGCAGTACTTC
CASRGTSGSHEQYF
>TRBV19|13|TRBJ2-7|TRBD1|-
TGTGCCAGTAGTAGGGACAGCTCCTACGAGCAGTACTTC
CASSRDSSYEQYF
>TRBV6-5|15|TRBJ2-6|-|-
TGTGCCAGCAGGATGGGGGGTTCTGGGGCCAACGTCCTGACTTTC
CASRMGGSGANVLTF
>TRBV7-8|15|TRBJ2-5|-|-
TGTGCCAGCAGCTTAGTTGTCTCAGGGAAGGAGACCCAGTACTTC
CASSLVVSGKETQYF
>TRBV18|18|TRBJ2-7|-|-
TGTGCCAGCTCACCACTATTTAGGGACTCTTACCTTTCCTACGAGCAGTACTTC
CASSPLFRDSYLSYEQYF
>TRBV6-4|14|TRBJ2-3|TRBD2|-
TGTGCCAGCAGTGGGACTAGCAGTCCAGATACGCAGTATTTT
CASSGTSSPDTQYF
>TRBV18|19|TRBJ2-1|TRBD2|-
TGTGCCAGCTCACCACCGCACATACTAGCGGTAGAATCCTACAATGAGCAGTTCTTC
CASSPPHILAVESYNEQFF
>TRBV7-2|12|TRBJ2-1|-|-
TGTGCCATCTTAGCGGACTACAATGAGCAGTTCTTC
CAILADYNEQFF
>TRBV5-1|14|TRBJ1-1|-|-
TGCGCCAGCAGCTTGGTAACAGAAACCGCTGAAGCTTTCTTT
CASSLVTETAEAFF
>TRBV5-1|14|TRBJ2-7|-|-
TGCGCCAGCAGCGAAATAGCGGCCCCCTACGAGCAGTACTTC
CASSEIAAPYEQYF
>TRBV28|16|TRBJ2-6|-|-
TGTGCCAGCAGTTTAGTGTCAGAAACTGGGGCCAACGTCCTGACTTTC
CASSLVSETGANVLTF
>TRBV19|12|TRBJ2-5|-|-
TGTGCCAACGCAGCGGGCGGAGAGACCCAGTACTTC
CANAAGGETQYF